These 27 T cell receptor beta chains came from one sample sequenced in a study of blood T cell repertoires in COVID-19. Method: immunoSEQ multiplex PCR; TCRdb's copy keeps in-frame clones and lacks some. The table shows about 200,000 clones, with approximately 86% occurring only once. Material for sequencing was PBMCs or T cells enriched from blood (not recorded which). The receptors were gathered from a woman aged 60-75 years with acute COVID-19.

This sequence joins TRBV5-4 and TRBJ1-6, with 8 bases that match TRBD1. Germline V lookup: CDR1 SGHNT, CDR2 YYREEE (reference sequence). The CDR3 is 14 amino acids. V lost 4 bases, J lost 7 bases, and 4 bases stayed unmatched. The CDR3 DNA follows: TGTGCCAGCAGCCCGGGACAGGAAAATTCACCCCTCCACTTT. This translates into CASSPGQENSPLHF. The full variable domain, its missing parts supplied by reference TRBV5-4 and TRBJ1-6, is ETGVTQSPTHLIKTRGQQVTLRCSSQSGHNTVSWYQQALGQGPQFIFQYYREEENGRGNFPPRFSGLQFPNYSSELNVNALELDDSALYLCASSPGQENSPLHFGNGTRLTVT.

The rearrangement joins TRBV9 to TRBJ1-6; perhaps TRBD1 as D (6 bases). This CDR3 spans 14 amino acids. Germline CDR1 is SGDLS and CDR2 is YYNGEE. With 3 bases removed from V and 8 bases from J, the gap between germline ends came to 12 bases. The CDR3 is CASSAGQQHSPLHF. DNA of the CDR3: TGTGCCAGCAGCGCGGGACAACAGCATTCACCCCTCCACTTT.

This clone was observed a few times. The V gene is TRBV7-2, the J gene TRBJ2-7, with 8 bases lining up with TRBD2. CDR1 SGHTA and CDR2 FQGNSA come from the germline V gene. The CDR3 is 16 residues long. Unmatched junction bases numbered 10, after V lost 1 base and J lost 5 bases. CDR3 protein: CASSLGTIAGRNEQYF. The CDR3, as DNA: TGTGCCAGCAGCTTAGGGACTATAGCGGGAAGGAACGAGCAGTACTTC.

The gene calls are TRBV18 and TRBJ2-3; D not resolved. The CDR3 loop spans 14 amino acids. Trimming removed 3 bases at V and 0 bases at J, with 7 bases between. The germline gives CDR1 KGHSH, CDR2 LQKENI. CDR3 nucleotides: TGTGCCAGCTCACCTAGCACTAGCACAGATACGCAGTATTTT. It translates to CASSPSTSTDTQYF.

The chain links TRBV9 to TRBJ1-6; the D is unclear. V lost 2 bases to trimming and J lost 7 bases, with 10 bases between them. The CDR3 loop spans 14 amino acids. Germline-derived CDR1 and CDR2 are SGDLS and YYNGEE. CDR3: CASSVQAMNSPLHF. For the CDR3, the DNA is TGTGCCAGCAGCGTTCAGGCGATGAATTCACCCCTCCACTTT.

This chain links TRBV7-2 with TRBJ2-3, with 10 bases lining up with TRBD1. V lost 5 bases and J lost 2; bases outside the gene matches: 13. Germline CDR1 and CDR2: SGHTA and FQGNSA. The CDR3 totals 18 residues. The CDR3 loop reads CASSTRQGAFSATDTQYF. CDR3 bases: TGTGCCAGCAGCACTCGACAGGGGGCCTTCTCAGCCACAGATACGCAGTATTTT.

The gene calls are TRBV6-2 or TRBV6-3 and TRBJ2-7; a possible D gene is TRBD1 (6 bases). The length of the CDR3 is 15 residues. Per the germline V gene, CDR1 is MNHEY and CDR2 is SVGEGT. V lost 1 base and J 0 bases, leaving 10 bases between the germline ends. This CDR3 is CASSYLRGSSYEQYV. The CDR3 nucleotides read TGTGCCAGCAGTTACTTGAGGGGGAGCTCCTACGAGCAGTACGTC.

The chain couples TRBV5-1 to TRBJ1-5, with 7 nucleotides matching TRBD1. After removal of 4 bases from V and 5 bases from J, the junction contained 6 bases not matched to a gene. CDR3 size: 14 residues. Per the germline V gene, CDR1 is SGHRS and CDR2 is YFSETQ. This chain's CDR3 is CASSLRTGDQPQHF. In DNA, the CDR3 is TGCGCCAGCAGCCTCCGGACAGGCGATCAGCCCCAGCATTTT. The full variable domain, in which reference TRBV5-1 and TRBJ1-5 provide the parts outside the CDR3, is KAGVTQTPRYLIKTRGQQVTLSCSPISGHRSVSWYQQTPGQGLQFLFEYFSETQRNKGNFPGRFSGRQFSNSRSEMNVSTLELGDSALYLCASSLRTGDQPQHFGDGTRLSIL.

The CDR3 DNA reads TGTGCCAGCAGTCTATCGACGGGTTCACCCCTCCACTTT. Translation: CASSLSTGSPLHF. V gene TRBV12-3 or TRBV12-4 combines with J gene TRBJ1-6; unclear D gene. The CDR3 extends over 13 amino acids. V was trimmed by 5 bases and J by 9 bases, leaving 11 bases between them.

A remark on this clone: The identical CDR3 is also encoded by other nucleotide sequences in the sample. The genes are TRBV12-3 or TRBV12-4 and TRBJ1-5; 8 bases are shared with TRBD1. V lost 3 bases, J lost 7 bases, and 2 bases stayed unmatched. There are 13 residues in the CDR3. The CDR3 region has the DNA TGTGCCAGCAGTTTGCAGGGGGCCCAGCCCCAGCATTTT. This encodes CASSLQGAQPQHF.

V is TRBV5-1 and J is TRBJ1-2; TRBD1 matches at 11 bases. Germline V CDR1 and CDR2: SGHRS, YFSETQ. This CDR3 has 15 residues. Trimming at V came to 3 bases and at J to 4 bases, leaving 5 bases not matched to a gene. The CDR3 protein is CASSSSGQGAYGYTF. The CDR3 nucleotides are TGCGCCAGCAGCTCTTCCGGACAGGGGGCCTATGGCTACACCTTC. Full variable domain (missing parts from reference TRBV5-1 and TRBJ1-2): KAGVTQTPRYLIKTRGQQVTLSCSPISGHRSVSWYQQTPGQGLQFLFEYFSETQRNKGNFPGRFSGRQFSNSRSEMNVSTLELGDSALYLCASSSSGQGAYGYTFGSGTRLTVV.

This chain uses TRBV7-6 with TRBJ1-5; 11 nucleotides align to TRBD1. Germline V gene data show CDR1 as SGHVS and CDR2 as FNYEAQ. The CDR3 consists of 15 residues. V dropped 5 bases and J dropped 4; count of bases not matched to a gene: 4. The CDR3 bases are TGTGCCAGCAGCCCAGGGACAGGGGGAAATCAGCCCCAGCATTTT. Encoded protein: CASSPGTGGNQPQHF.

This clone occurred once. The rearrangement uses TRBV19 and TRBJ2-3; TRBD1 agrees at 7 bases. V trimming: 4 bases; J trimming: 3 bases; junction bases outside the gene matches: 7. Germline lookup yields CDR1 LNHDA and CDR2 SQIVND (reference sequence). The CDR3 runs to 15 residues. The DNA for the CDR3 is TGTGCCAGTAGTACCCGGACAGGCGGTACAGATACGCAGTATTTT. Amino acids: CASSTRTGGTDTQYF.

This clone has just a few counts. The V call is TRBV14, the J call TRBJ2-7, with 11 bases that match TRBD2. J gave up 3 bases and V 4 bases, and 8 bases lay outside the gene matches. There are 16 residues in the CDR3. The germline V gene has CDR1 SGHDN and CDR2 FVKESK. Written as DNA, the CDR3 is TGTGCCAGCAGCCCACTTAGCGGGAGGGCCGTCTACGAGCAGTACTTC. It yields the protein CASSPLSGRAVYEQYF.

The chain is built from TRBV6-4 and TRBJ2-2, with TRBD2 matching 7 bases. Looked up from germline, CDR1 is MRHNA and CDR2 is SNTAGT. This CDR3 has 15 amino acids. Germline trimming cut 6 bases from V and 4 bases from J; bases unmatched to any gene: 8. This CDR3 reads CASRPGTGGTGELFF. CDR3 nucleotides: TGTGCCAGCAGGCCCGGGACGGGGGGCACCGGGGAGCTGTTTTTT.

This chain uses TRBV7-2 with TRBJ2-2, with TRBD2 matching over 8 bases. This CDR3 contains 15 residues. In germline, CDR1 is SGHTA, CDR2 FQGNSA. The V gene end was trimmed by 7 bases and the J gene end by 6 bases; junction bases not matched to a gene: 10. The CDR3 DNA reads TGTGCCAGCACCTCCCGGACTAGCAAGCCCGGGGAGCTGTTTTTT. Residues: CASTSRTSKPGELFF.

This clone was picked up one time. The rearrangement links TRBV5-4 to TRBJ2-2; 8 bases agree with TRBD1. V gave up 5 bases and J gave up 6 bases; unmatched junction bases: 3. Germline-derived CDR1 and CDR2 are SGHNT and YYREEE (reference sequence). This CDR3 has 13 residues. The CDR3 loop reads CASREQGAGELFF. In DNA form, the CDR3 reads TGTGCCAGCAGGGAACAGGGGGCCGGGGAGCTGTTTTTT. The whole variable domain, remainder taken from reference TRBV5-4 and TRBJ2-2, is ETGVTQSPTHLIKTRGQQVTLRCSSQSGHNTVSWYQQALGQGPQFIFQYYREEENGRGNFPPRFSGLQFPNYSSELNVNALELDDSALYLCASREQGAGELFFGEGSRLTVL.

CDR3 in DNA: TGTGCCAGCAGCCCCCGTCCGGGACAGGTGAACACTGAAGCTTTCTTT. Translation gives CASSPRPGQVNTEAFF. The V and J genes are TRBV4-2 and TRBJ1-1; 8 bases agree with TRBD1. The CDR3 spans 16 residues. Germline loops: CDR1 LGHNA, CDR2 YNFKEQ. The J segment lost 0 bases and the V segment lost 4 bases, leaving 7 bases of the junction unmatched.

The gene calls are TRBV10-3 and TRBJ2-5; D gene ambiguous. The CDR3 covers 12 residues. The germline V gene encodes CDR1 ENHRY and CDR2 SYGVKD. Trimming cost V 3 bases and J 4 bases, with 6 bases left between them. The CDR3 sequence: CAISDRRETQYF. The CDR3 nucleotides read TGTGCCATCAGTGACAGAAGAGAGACCCAGTACTTC.

The chain has TRBV7-2 and TRBJ2-2; D is possibly TRBD2 (6 bases). The CDR3 totals 15 residues. Germline V gene lookup returns CDR1 SGHTA and CDR2 FQGNSA. Deletions cut 2 bases from V and 4 bases from J, with 11 bases between. The CDR3 region has the DNA TGTGCCAGCAGCTTACTTCGGGGGAGCACCGGGGAGCTGTTTTTT. This encodes CASSLLRGSTGELFF.

V usage is TRBV5-1 and J usage is TRBJ1-2; TRBD1 matches 8 bases. The J segment lost 8 bases and the V segment lost 0 bases, leaving 9 bases of the junction unmatched. CDR3 length: 15 residues. Germline V CDR1 and CDR2: SGHRS, YFSETQ. The CDR3 DNA is TGCGCCAGCAGCTTGGAATACAGGGGGATCCGGGGCTACACCTTC. Translation gives CASSLEYRGIRGYTF.

The chain carries TRBV6-5 and TRBJ1-5; 8 bases agree with TRBD1. The germline CDR1 and CDR2 sequences are MNHEY and SVGAGI. The CDR3 covers 13 residues. J lost 5 bases, V lost 8 bases, and 5 bases had no gene match. In DNA, the CDR3 is TGTGCCAGCGGGCCACAGGGGGATCAGCCCCAGCATTTT. Protein sequence: CASGPQGDQPQHF.

This clone came up once. This chain connects TRBV6-2 or TRBV6-3 to TRBJ1-2; unclear D gene. V gave up 1 base and J gave up 8 bases, with 20 bases separating them. Per the germline V gene, CDR1 is MNHEY and CDR2 is SVGEGT. The CDR3 extends over 16 amino acids. The CDR3 loop reads CASSYFGSALKQGYTF. DNA for the CDR3: TGTGCCAGCAGTTACTTCGGCAGCGCCCTGAAGCAAGGCTACACCTTC.

The V gene is TRBV30, the J gene TRBJ2-2, with D perhaps matching TRBD1 (5 bases). The CDR3 spans 14 residues. Between the trimmed V and J ends, which lost 4 bases and 0 bases, there was a span of 9 bases. The germline V gene encodes CDR1 GTSNPN and CDR2 SVGIG (reference sequence). The CDR3 reads CAWTRTPNTGELFF. In nucleotides, the CDR3 is TGTGCCTGGACCAGGACACCGAACACCGGGGAGCTGTTTTTT.

V gene TRBV29-1 combines with J gene TRBJ1-2; TRBD1 is a possible D gene (6 bases). Trimming cost V 4 bases and J 4 bases, with 22 bases left between them. The CDR3 runs 16 residues. The germline V gene has CDR1 SQVTM and CDR2 ANQGSEA. The CDR3 here is CSVVAAGASTFYGYTF. Written as DNA, the CDR3 is TGCAGCGTTGTGGCGGCAGGGGCGTCCACCTTCTATGGCTACACCTTC.

The V and J genes are TRBV14 and TRBJ1-1, with TRBD1 as a possible D gene (5 bases). The germline V gene encodes CDR1 SGHDN and CDR2 FVKESK. Trimming took off 7 bases at V and 3 bases at J, with 12 bases between the two ends. This CDR3 spans 13 amino acids. Here the CDR3 DNA reads TGTGCCAGCATGGACAACCACTACACTGAAGCTTTCTTT. This gives the protein CASMDNHYTEAFF.

The CDR3 reads CATSDPTRSQPQHF. The DNA for the CDR3 is TGTGCCACCAGTGATCCGACGCGGAGTCAGCCCCAGCATTTT. The chain couples TRBV24-1 to TRBJ1-5; D not resolved. CDR1 KGHDR and CDR2 SFDVKD come from the germline V gene. V was clipped by 3 bases and J by 6 bases, with 11 bases between them. The CDR3 is made up of 14 amino acids.